This entry lists 23 T cell receptor beta chains sequenced from one sample in a study of blood T cells in healthy people across ages. Alongside a J-beta primer mix, a sample-barcoded 5' primer served in a second PCR lasting about 7 to 12 cycles. Each CDR3 protein gets one entry after TCRdb re-called the 5' RACE reads with MiXCR. The sample lists 550,000 to 600,000 distinct CDR3 sequences; 40% to 50% were seen once. The sample was blood. These TCRs come from a man of 80 years or more in good health.

This chain uses TRBV20-1 with TRBJ2-5, with D possibly TRBD2 on 6 matching bases. The germline V gene has CDR1 DFQATT and CDR2 SNEGSKA (reference sequence). The V gene lost 0 bases and the J gene lost 11 bases, with 19 bases spanning the gap. CDR3 length: 14 amino acids. This chain's CDR3 is CSAREGTGVDEQYF. In nucleotides, the CDR3 is TGCAGTGCTAGAGAGGGAACGGGGGTGGATGAGCAGTACTTC.

The rearrangement links TRBV28 to TRBJ2-4; D might be TRBD2 (7 bases). V lost 0 bases, J lost 3 bases, and 12 bases lay in between. The CDR3 consists of 16 residues. From germline, CDR1 is MDHEN and CDR2 SYDVKM. The DNA for the CDR3 is TGTGCCAGCAGTTTATGGGGGGAGGGGGTCAAAAACATTCAGTACTTC. It is translated as CASSLWGEGVKNIQYF.

The CDR3 is CASSPDGGTEAFF. The CDR3 nucleotides are TGTGCCAGCAGTCCGGACGGGGGTACTGAAGCTTTCTTT. The rearrangement joins TRBV7-9 to TRBJ1-1; maybe TRBD1 (5 bases). The germline V gene has CDR1 SEHNR and CDR2 FQNEAQ (reference sequence). Trimming stripped 6 bases from V and 5 bases from J, with 13 bases between. This CDR3 has 13 amino acids.

The genes are TRBV5-1 and TRBJ2-5, with D possibly being TRBD1 (8 bases). CDR1 SGHRS and CDR2 YFSETQ come from the germline V gene. Between the trimmed V and J ends, which lost 3 bases and 2 bases, there was a span of 17 bases. The CDR3 has 16 amino acids. As DNA, the CDR3 is TGCGCCAGCAGCTCATTCGGACAGGGACTACAAGAGACCCAGTACTTC. It yields the protein CASSSFGQGLQETQYF.

The chain carries TRBV7-2 and TRBJ1-6, with D possibly being TRBD1 (5 bases). This CDR3 has 17 amino acids. Deletions cut 1 base from V and 2 bases from J, with 12 bases between. CDR1 is SGHTA, CDR2 FQGNSA, per germline. CDR3 bases: TGTGCCAGCAGCTTAGTACGGGGGGGTACCTATAATTCACCCCTCCACTTT. As protein: CASSLVRGGTYNSPLHF.

V usage is TRBV29-1 and J usage is TRBJ1-1; D gene ambiguous. There are 13 residues in the CDR3. Trimming shortened V by 7 bases and J by 1 base, and 13 bases separated the two germline ends. Germline-derived CDR1 and CDR2 are SQVTM and ANQGSEA. This chain's CDR3 is CSGTSGGNTEAFF. The CDR3 DNA reads as TGCAGCGGTACGTCGGGTGGGAACACTGAAGCTTTCTTT.

This chain connects TRBV5-1 to TRBJ2-6; 8 bases fit TRBD1. The CDR3 extends over 18 amino acids. Germline V gene data show CDR1 as SGHRS and CDR2 as YFSETQ. J gave up 0 bases and V 3 bases, and 8 bases lay outside the gene matches. CDR3 nucleotide sequence: TGCGCCAGCAGCTACTCAGGGGGCGTCCGCTCTGGGGCCAACGTCCTGACTTTC. It specifies CASSYSGGVRSGANVLTF. The complete variable domain, with remaining parts taken from reference TRBV5-1 and TRBJ2-6, reads KAGVTQTPRYLIKTRGQQVTLSCSPISGHRSVSWYQQTPGQGLQFLFEYFSETQRNKGNFPGRFSGRQFSNSRSEMNVSTLELGDSALYLCASSYSGGVRSGANVLTFGAGSRLTVL.

The chain has TRBV5-1 and TRBJ1-6; TRBD1 might be the D (5 bases). Trimming left V 2 bases short and J 8 bases short, with 14 bases between. This CDR3 is 15 amino acids long. The germline V gene has CDR1 SGHRS and CDR2 YFSETQ. This CDR3 reads CASSFEGSRDSPLHF. CDR3 bases: TGCGCCAGCAGCTTCGAGGGGTCTCGGGATTCACCCCTCCACTTT.

This clonotype was seen a handful of times. The chain couples TRBV20-1 to TRBJ2-1, with D tentatively TRBD1 or TRBD2 (5 bases each). Trimming took 0 bases from V and 6 from J, leaving 12 bases between them. CDR1 is DFQATT, CDR2 SNEGSKA, per germline (reference sequence). This CDR3 is built from 14 residues. The CDR3 DNA follows: TGCAGTGCTAGAGATTCCGGGACGATCAATGAGCAGTTCTTC. Amino acid sequence: CSARDSGTINEQFF.

This chain connects TRBV10-3 to TRBJ2-3; 11 positions match TRBD2. V trimming: 7 bases; J trimming: 2 bases; junction bases outside the gene matches: 8. In germline, CDR1 is ENHRY, CDR2 SYGVKD. The CDR3 length is 16 residues. The DNA of the CDR3 is TGTGCCATCAAACCGGGACTAGCGGCCCTCACAGATACGCAGTATTTT. Its translation: CAIKPGLAALTDTQYF.

This clonotype has just a few counts. The chain recombines TRBV29-1 with TRBJ2-5; D is perhaps TRBD1 (6 bases). The germline V gene has CDR1 SQVTM and CDR2 ANQGSEA. The length of the CDR3 is 12 residues. Trimming shortened V by 7 bases and J by 4 bases, and 13 bases separated the two germline ends. The CDR3 DNA reads TGCAGCGCGGGACACCTGGGAGAGACCCAGTACTTC. Translation gives CSAGHLGETQYF.

The rearrangement joins TRBV20-1 to TRBJ2-4; unclear D gene. Near its end, the DNA agrees better with TRBJ2-7, so the J call may be wrong. The CDR3 is 13 residues long. Germline V gene lookup returns CDR1 DFQATT and CDR2 SNEGSKA (reference sequence). In DNA, the CDR3 is TGCAGTGCTAGAGGGGTCAGCGAATACGAGCAGTACTTC. Translation gives CSARGVSEYEQYF.

This clonotype showed up just a few times. The J gene is TRBJ2-7, the V gene TRBV12-3 or TRBV12-4; a weak D match, TRBD1 (5 bases). CDR3 length equals 14 residues. Trimming pared 5 bases from V and 0 bases from J, leaving 11 bases between. CDR3 residues: CASSPTVSSYEQYF. For the CDR3, the DNA is TGTGCCAGCAGTCCGACAGTAAGCTCCTACGAGCAGTACTTC.

This clonotype has more than one count but fewer than ten. The V call is TRBV3-1, the J call TRBJ2-3, with a weak D call TRBD1 (5 bases). V lost 4 bases, J lost 7 bases, and 21 bases lay in between. The CDR3 has 16 residues. CDR1 and CDR2 from the germline V gene are LGHDT and YNNKEL (reference sequence). The DNA for the CDR3 is TGTGCCAGCAGCCGTTCTGGGCACTCCGACAGCAATACGCAGTATTTT. It translates to CASSRSGHSDSNTQYF.

This clonotype was picked up many times. J is TRBJ2-1 and V is TRBV4-3, with 9 bases matching TRBD2. The CDR3 totals 17 residues. The germline CDR1 and CDR2 sequences are LGHNA and YSLEER. Trimming cost V 3 bases and J 4 bases; bases outside gene matches: 10. Written as DNA, the CDR3 is TGCGCCAGCAGCCAGGGGATAGCGGGAGCTGTGTACAATGAGCAGTTCTTC. It is translated as CASSQGIAGAVYNEQFF.

V is TRBV24-1 and J is TRBJ2-4, with a tentative D call TRBD1 (6 bases). The DNA matches TRBJ2-7 better at its end, which makes the J call doubtful. CDR3 size: 12 residues. Germline assignment: CDR1 KGHDR and CDR2 SFDVKD. CDR3 sequence reads: CATRTRDNEQYF. CDR3 nucleotide sequence: TGTGCCACCAGGACCAGGGACAACGAGCAGTACTTC.

Only a few counts were recorded for this clonotype. The chain recombines TRBV7-2 with TRBJ1-1; no clear D. Trimming shortened V by 4 bases and J by 3 bases, and 9 bases separated the two germline ends. The CDR3 covers 13 residues. Germline V gives CDR1 SGHTA, CDR2 FQGNSA. The CDR3, as DNA: TGTGCCAGCAGCTCTAATCTTGACACTGAAGCTTTCTTT. Its translation: CASSSNLDTEAFF.

This clonotype showed up just a few times. The chain recombines TRBV7-9 with TRBJ1-2, with D possibly matching TRBD1 (5 bases). The CDR3 contains 15 residues. V gave up 4 bases and J gave up 3 bases, with 15 bases separating them. Germline CDR1 SEHNR, CDR2 FQNEAQ (reference sequence). The CDR3: CASSSPGRYDYGYTF. CDR3 nucleotides: TGTGCCAGCAGCTCGCCGGGACGGTACGACTATGGCTACACCTTC.

The chain links TRBV29-1 to TRBJ1-2; tentative D call: TRBD1 (6 bases). The CDR3 sequence is 13 residues long. From germline, CDR1 is SQVTM and CDR2 ANQGSEA. V was clipped by 6 bases and J by 8 bases, with 19 bases between them. The CDR3 DNA is TGCAGCGTGGGAGAGACAGGAATGGACGGCTACACCTTC. As protein: CSVGETGMDGYTF.

In DNA form, the CDR3 reads TGTGCCACCAGCAGTGATCTCCCGGGACTAGCGGGAGGGTCCTACAATGAGCAGTTCTTC. Protein: CATSSDLPGLAGGSYNEQFF. V gene TRBV15 combines with J gene TRBJ2-1, with 16 positions matching TRBD2. CDR1 LNHNV and CDR2 YYDKDF come from the germline V gene (reference sequence). Trimming cost V 3 bases and J 1 base; bases outside gene matches: 9. The CDR3 has 20 residues.

The chain joins TRBV3-1 to TRBJ1-1; D gene ambiguous. The V gene lost 2 bases and the J gene lost 8 bases, with 9 bases spanning the gap. The germline CDR1 and CDR2 sequences are LGHDT and YNNKEL (reference sequence). CDR3 size: 12 residues. CDR3 residues: CASSQSFEEAFF. CDR3 sequence (DNA): TGTGCCAGCAGCCAATCTTTCGAAGAAGCTTTCTTT.

In the case of this clonotype: Germline is not matched at one junction end, which may reflect a read error. V and J are TRBV4-2 and TRBJ2-7; 9 bases agree with TRBD2. The CDR3 sequence is 16 residues long. Germline V CDR1 and CDR2: LGHNA, YNFKEQ. CDR3 nucleotides: TGTGCCAACAGCCAAGAAGAAGGGACTAGCAGCCTGGAGCAGTACTTC. Protein: CANSQEEGTSSLEQYF.

This chain uses TRBV20-1 with TRBJ2-1; D not resolved. V lost 7 bases and J lost 3, with 7 bases in between. The V gene's germline CDR1 is DFQATT and CDR2 SNEGSKA (reference sequence). The CDR3 is made up of 11 amino acids. This CDR3 is CSGQIYNEQFF. Here the CDR3 DNA reads TGCAGTGGGCAGATCTACAATGAGCAGTTCTTC.